This T cell receptor (beta chain) was recovered during a study of Ad26.COV2.S vaccination and SARS-CoV-2 variants. Germline V gives CDR1 LGHNA, CDR2 YSLEER. The V end lost 5 bases, the J end lost 4 bases, and 16 bases lay between the germline ends. The CDR3 spans 15 residues. The treatment: roughly 19 received Ad26.COV2.S at low or high dose, single or two shots; roughly five received placebo; per-sample allocation not given. After the first vaccine or placebo injection, samples were drawn on day 63. On this clone itself: Antigen unknown.

Study conclusions and caveats: An underestimation of total T cell responses may have resulted from the TCR breadth and depth analyses.

TCRdb keeps only in-frame clones here, not all; method: immunoSEQ multiplex PCR. The repertoire holds about 350,000 clones, roughly 90% seen once, with approximately 11% in the top ten. The sample here was peripheral blood, taken in a trial of Ad26.COV2.S vaccine versus placebo. The TCR was taken from a person between 18 and 65 years old who received the Ad26.COV2.S COVID-19 vaccine or a placebo. This chain connects TRBV4-3 to TRBJ2-3; D perhaps matches TRBD2 (5 bases). CDR3 in DNA: TGCGCCAGCAGCAAAATAGCGAGTGGCTCAGATACGCAGTATTTT. Residues: CASSKIASGSDTQYF.